The TCR beta chain under discussion was sequenced for a study of cytomegalovirus exposure and HLA in healthy donors. Across the whole study: As an earlier analysis found, 150 million to 200 million T cells yielded 90 million to 140 million unique TCR beta sequences.

Details on this clone: Its antigen remains unidentified.

Whole-study results and caveats: The study dropped some indistinguishable V segments, TRBV6-2 and TRBV6-3 among them. Later analysis reportedly placed an Asian-associated ancestry cluster below the roughly 600-donor mean in N-insertions. V- and J-gene trimming of TCR beta was linked (in a later analysis) to a missense DCLRE1C variant.

CDR3 length: 13 amino acids. V was shortened by 6 bases and J by 5 bases, with 11 bases between the two germline ends. Germline V gene lookup returns CDR1 MNHNS and CDR2 SASEGT. With 60 Vbeta and 13 Jbeta primers, the PCR was carried out. Measured with immunoSEQ multiplex PCR; TCRdb has only the in-frame clones, and not every one. The table shows some 170,000 clones, with 75% to 80% occurring only once. Sequenced input: PBMCs. This TCR was sampled from a female donor in good health and CMV-seronegative. The V and J genes are TRBV6-1 and TRBJ2-1; tentative D call: TRBD2 (6 bases). CDR3 protein: CASSGDLDNEQFF. The CDR3 DNA reads as TGTGCCAGCAGCGGGGACTTAGACAATGAGCAGTTCTTC.